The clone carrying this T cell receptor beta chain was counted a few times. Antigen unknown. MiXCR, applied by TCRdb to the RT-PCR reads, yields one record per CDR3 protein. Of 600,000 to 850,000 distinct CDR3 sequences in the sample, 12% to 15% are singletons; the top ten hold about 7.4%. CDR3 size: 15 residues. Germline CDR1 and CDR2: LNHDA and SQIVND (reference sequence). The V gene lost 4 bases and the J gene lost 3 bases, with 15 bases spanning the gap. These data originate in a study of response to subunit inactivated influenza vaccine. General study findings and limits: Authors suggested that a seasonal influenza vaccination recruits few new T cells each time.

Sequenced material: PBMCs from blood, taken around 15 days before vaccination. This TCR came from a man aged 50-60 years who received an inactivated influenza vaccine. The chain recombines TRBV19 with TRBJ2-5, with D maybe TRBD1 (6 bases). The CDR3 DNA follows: TGTGCCAGTAGTAAGCAGGGGCGAAAAGAAGAGACCCAGTACTTC. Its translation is CASSKQGRKEETQYF.